These 16 T cell receptor beta chains were sequenced from one sample in a study of CD8 T cells in Susac syndrome (dated by TCRdb to the late 2010s). The library relied on the immunoSEQ multiplex PCR assay. RNA was extracted using the RNeasy kit, and roughly 0.5 to 1 ug of the RNA was reverse transcribed with random hexamers. TCRdb reworked the public reads: Q25 trimming with fastp, MiXCR clone assembly, productive beta chains retained. Here each entry gathers all rows of one CDR3 protein and keeps the most common genes and DNA. Within this sample are about 150,000 distinct CDR3 sequences, with around 96% of them counted one time only. Of the sample, 0.16% falls within the top ten clones. Sequencing was performed on CD4+ T cells from PBMCs. The receptors shown here come from a human donor with Susac syndrome.

This clonotype was found once. The chain recombines TRBV9 with TRBJ1-4, with D perhaps TRBD1 (5 bases). CDR1 is SGDLS and CDR2 is YYNGEE in the germline V gene. Trimming stripped 7 bases from V and 3 bases from J, with 13 bases between. The CDR3 covers 14 residues. CDR3 amino acids: CASGTGSANEKLFF. The CDR3 DNA follows: TGTGCCAGCGGGACCGGCTCGGCTAATGAAAAACTGTTTTTT.

J is TRBJ2-1 and V is TRBV7-3, with D hard to call. V dropped 6 bases and J dropped 10 bases, with 10 bases sitting between them. This CDR3 contains 11 residues. The V gene's germline CDR1 is SGHTA and CDR2 FQGTGA. The CDR3 DNA reads TGTGCCAGCAGGGCAGATGGGGAGCAGTTCTTC. The encoded protein is CASRADGEQFF.

The rearrangement joins TRBV20-1 to TRBJ1-4, with no clear D. Germline assignment: CDR1 DFQATT and CDR2 SNEGSKA (reference sequence). The CDR3 has 11 residues. V dropped 1 base and J dropped 8 bases, with 5 bases sitting between them. The CDR3 coding sequence is TGCAGTGCTAGAGTGTCCGAAAAACTGTTTTTT. Protein sequence: CSARVSEKLFF.

V and J are TRBV11-2 and TRBJ2-1, with TRBD2 matching 15 bases. The CDR3 loop spans 19 amino acids. The trim removed 5 bases at V and 0 bases at J, leaving 8 bases unmatched. Germline assignment: CDR1 SGHAT and CDR2 FQNNGV. CDR3 in amino acids: CASSPRTSGGGSSYNEQFF. CDR3 sequence (DNA): TGTGCCAGCAGCCCGCGGACTAGCGGGGGGGGTAGCTCCTACAATGAGCAGTTCTTC.

V usage is TRBV6-1 and J usage is TRBJ1-2, with D maybe TRBD1 (5 bases). Trimming pared 2 bases from V and 10 bases from J, leaving 8 bases between. The CDR3 consists of 11 residues. Germline V gives CDR1 MNHNS, CDR2 SASEGT. CDR3 coding DNA: TGTGCCAGCAGTGAACAGGGTCCCTACACCTTC. Amino acid sequence: CASSEQGPYTF.

This sequence joins TRBV29-1 and TRBJ2-3; the D is unclear. CDR1 SQVTM and CDR2 ANQGSEA come from the germline V gene. Trimming left V 0 bases short and J 3 bases short, with 10 bases between. This CDR3 is built from 14 residues. The CDR3 DNA reads TGCAGCGTTGAAGATCGGAGTCAAACAGATACGCAGTATTTT. Protein: CSVEDRSQTDTQYF.

V gene TRBV3-1 combines with J gene TRBJ2-7; 9 nucleotides line up with TRBD1. V lost 2 bases and J lost 6; bases outside the gene matches: 8. The CDR3 consists of 15 residues. The V gene's germline CDR1 is LGHDT and CDR2 YNNKEL (reference sequence). CDR3 sequence: CASSQMGTGNSEQYF. CDR3 coding DNA: TGTGCCAGCAGCCAAATGGGGACAGGGAACAGCGAGCAGTACTTC.

This chain joins TRBV15 and TRBJ1-2, with 8 bases fitting TRBD1. The germline gives CDR1 LNHNV, CDR2 YYDKDF (reference sequence). This CDR3 has 15 residues. Trimming removed 3 bases from V and 4 bases from J; junction bases left unmatched: 7. This CDR3 is CATSSRTGYSYGYTF. DNA of the CDR3: TGTGCCACCAGCAGTCGGACAGGGTACAGCTATGGCTACACCTTC.

The gene calls are TRBV5-6 and TRBJ2-5; the match to TRBD2 covers 14 bases. CDR3 size: 15 residues. Germline CDR1 and CDR2: SGHDT and YYEEEE. Losses at the gene ends were 4 bases for V and 4 bases for J; bases not matched to a gene: 3. The CDR3 reads CASSLGLAGVETQYF. CDR3 nucleotides: TGTGCCAGCAGCCTGGGACTAGCGGGGGTAGAGACCCAGTACTTC.

The V gene is TRBV2, the J gene TRBJ1-1; 7 bases map to TRBD1. CDR1 SNHLY and CDR2 FYNNEI come from the germline V gene. Trimming at V came to 6 bases and at J to 2 bases, leaving 3 bases not matched to a gene. There are 13 residues in the CDR3. The CDR3 is CASSRDSNTEAFF. The CDR3 nucleotides are TGTGCCAGCAGCCGGGACAGCAACACTGAAGCTTTCTTT.

This chain connects TRBV29-1 to TRBJ2-3; D ambiguous. This CDR3 is built from 15 residues. Germline-derived CDR1 and CDR2 are SQVTM and ANQGSEA. V shed 3 bases and J shed 0 bases, with 13 bases lying between them. The CDR3: CSVDRATTSTDTQYF. CDR3 DNA sequence: TGCAGCGTTGACCGGGCGACCACTAGCACAGATACGCAGTATTTT.

The chain couples TRBV27 to TRBJ2-7; 8 positions agree with TRBD1. With V trimmed by 0 bases and J by 1 base, 2 bases remained unmatched. Germline lookup yields CDR1 MNHEY and CDR2 SMNVEV (reference sequence). The CDR3 spans 15 residues. CDR3 bases: TGTGCCAGCAGTTTATCGACAGGGGCGTCCTACGAGCAGTACTTC. Translating gives CASSLSTGASYEQYF.

CDR3 sequence reads: CSVEVTNNEQFF. The CDR3 DNA reads TGCAGCGTTGAAGTTACGAACAATGAGCAGTTCTTC. The chain carries TRBV29-1 and TRBJ2-1; D gene unclear. Trimming stripped 1 base from V and 5 bases from J, with 6 bases between. The CDR3 spans 12 residues. Germline CDR1 SQVTM, CDR2 ANQGSEA.

The chain is built from TRBV6-5 and TRBJ2-7; 9 positions agree with TRBD2. CDR1 is MNHEY, CDR2 SVGAGI, per germline. This CDR3 has 18 amino acids. V shed 0 bases, J shed 0 bases, and the junction held 9 bases outside the gene matches. This CDR3 reads CASSYSGRPGLASYEQYF. The CDR3 coding sequence is TGTGCCAGCAGTTACTCGGGTCGCCCGGGACTAGCCTCCTACGAGCAGTACTTC.

The chain links TRBV18 to TRBJ1-1; 7 bases fit TRBD1. The CDR3 sequence is 14 residues long. Germline loops: CDR1 KGHSH, CDR2 LQKENI. V lost 3 bases and J lost 6; bases outside the gene matches: 7. The CDR3 sequence is CASSPDGRGAEAFF. DNA of the CDR3: TGTGCCAGCTCACCGGACGGCAGGGGGGCTGAAGCTTTCTTT.

CDR3 protein: CASSHGGGLTYEQYF. As DNA, the CDR3 is TGTGCCAGCAGCCACGGTGGGGGGTTAACCTACGAGCAGTACTTC. V and J are TRBV13 and TRBJ2-7, with D possibly TRBD2 on 6 matching bases. The CDR3 runs 15 residues. The germline gives CDR1 PRHDT, CDR2 FYEKMQ (reference sequence). V was pared by 5 bases and J by 2 bases, with 16 bases between.